This T cell receptor (beta chain) was recorded in a study of Ad26.COV2.S vaccination and SARS-CoV-2 variants. The treatment was: over 15 received Ad26.COV2.S at low or high dose, single or two shots; five or six received placebo; per-sample allocation not given. Sampling was done on day 63 after the first vaccine or placebo injection. Sequencing was performed with immunoSEQ multiplex PCR; in TCRdb, only in-frame clones are kept and a portion is missing. The sample yields more than 300,000 clones, 88% seen once. The specimen was peripheral blood, collected in a trial of Ad26.COV2.S vaccine versus placebo. The clonotype comes from a person between 18 and 59 years old who received the Ad26.COV2.S COVID-19 vaccine or a placebo.

CDR3 protein: CASTSRGSPYGYTF. The CDR3 bases are TGTGCCAGCACCTCTCGGGGCAGTCCCTATGGCTACACCTTC. The chain has TRBV6-5 and TRBJ1-2, with a weak D call TRBD1 (5 bases). Germline CDR1 MNHEY, CDR2 SVGAGI. The CDR3 length is 14 residues. The V gene lost 7 bases and the J gene lost 4 bases, with 16 bases spanning the gap.